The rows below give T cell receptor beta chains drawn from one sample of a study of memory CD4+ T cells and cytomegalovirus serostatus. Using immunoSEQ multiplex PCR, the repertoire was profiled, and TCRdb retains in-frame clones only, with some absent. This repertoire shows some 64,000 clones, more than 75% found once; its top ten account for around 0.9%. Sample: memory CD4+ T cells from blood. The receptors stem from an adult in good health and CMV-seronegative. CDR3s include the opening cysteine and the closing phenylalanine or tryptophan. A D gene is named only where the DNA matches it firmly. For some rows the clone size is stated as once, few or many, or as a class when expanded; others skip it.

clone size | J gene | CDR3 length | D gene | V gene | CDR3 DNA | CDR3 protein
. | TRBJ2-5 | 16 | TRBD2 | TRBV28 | TGTGCCAGCCTAATGCTAGCGGGAGCGATAGGAGAGACCCAGTACTTC | CASLMLAGAIGETQYF
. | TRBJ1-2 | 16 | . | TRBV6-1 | TGTGCCAGCAGTGCCACCGGGGAGGGGACGGACTATGGCTACACCTTC | CASSATGEGTDYGYTF
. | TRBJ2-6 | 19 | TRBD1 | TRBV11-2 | TGTGCCAGCAGCTCATTTAGGGGGACAGGGCAAGAGGGGGCCAACGTCCTGACTTTC | CASSSFRGTGQEGANVLTF
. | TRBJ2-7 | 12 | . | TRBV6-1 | TGTGCCAGCTCCGGGCCGCCGGACGAGCAGTACTTC | CASSGPPDEQYF
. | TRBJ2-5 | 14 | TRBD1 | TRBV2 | TGTGCCGGACAAAAGGACAGGGAAGGAGAGACCCAGTACTTC | CAGQKDREGETQYF
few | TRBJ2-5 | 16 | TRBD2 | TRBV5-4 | TGTGCCAGCAGCGGACCGGGACTAGCGGGAGGAGGGGCCCAGTACTTC | CASSGPGLAGGGAQYF
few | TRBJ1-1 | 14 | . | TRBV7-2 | TGTGCCAGCAGCTTTGGACACACGAACACTGAAGCTTTCTTT | CASSFGHTNTEAFF
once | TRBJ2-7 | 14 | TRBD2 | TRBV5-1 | TGCGCCAGCAGCTTGGGGGAGGGCCTAGACGAGCAGTACTTC | CASSLGEGLDEQYF
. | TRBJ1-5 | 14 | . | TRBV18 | TGTGCCAGCTCACCAGGGTTCGGCAATCAGCCCCAGCATTTT | CASSPGFGNQPQHF
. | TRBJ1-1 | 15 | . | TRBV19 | TGTGCCAGTAGTTCAGGGCTACCAGGAGGCCCTGAAGCTTTCTTT | CASSSGLPGGPEAFF
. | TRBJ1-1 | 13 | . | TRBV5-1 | TGCGCCAGCAGTCGATGGGGGAGCACTGAAGCTTTCTTT | CASSRWGSTEAFF
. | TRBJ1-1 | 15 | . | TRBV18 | TGTGCCAGCTCACCCCAGGCAGGGACGAACACTGAAGCTTTCTTT | CASSPQAGTNTEAFF
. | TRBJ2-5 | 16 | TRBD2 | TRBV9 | TGTGCCAGCAGCGGACTAGCGGGGGGGCCGGGGGAGACCCAGTACTTC | CASSGLAGGPGETQYF
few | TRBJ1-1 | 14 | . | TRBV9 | TGTGCCAGCAGCGTAGTCCCCGTCGGGACTGAAGCTTTCTTT | CASSVVPVGTEAFF
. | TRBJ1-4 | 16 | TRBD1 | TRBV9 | TGTGCCAGCAGCCCCGGGACAGGGGCCACTAATGAAAAACTGTTTTTT | CASSPGTGATNEKLFF
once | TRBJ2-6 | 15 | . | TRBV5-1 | TGCGCCAGCAGCCGAAGGGCGGACGGGGCCAACGTCCTGACTTTC | CASSRRADGANVLTF
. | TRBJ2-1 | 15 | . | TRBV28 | TGTGCCAGCAGCGCCCACACGACACCTTACAATGAGCAGTTCTTC | CASSAHTTPYNEQFF
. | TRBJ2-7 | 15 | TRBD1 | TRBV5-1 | TGCGCCAGCAACCAAATGACAGGGGGCTCCTACGAGCAGTACTTC | CASNQMTGGSYEQYF
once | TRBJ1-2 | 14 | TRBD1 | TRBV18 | TGTGCCAGCTCATCGGGACAGAGGAACTATGGCTACACCTTC | CASSSGQRNYGYTF
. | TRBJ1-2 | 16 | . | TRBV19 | TGTGCCAGTAGTATAGATAGGCGGGGACGGAACTATGGCTACACCTTC | CASSIDRRGRNYGYTF
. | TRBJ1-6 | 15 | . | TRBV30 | TGTGCCTGGAGTTCAGGGATATCCTATAATTCACCCCTCCACTTT | CAWSSGISYNSPLHF
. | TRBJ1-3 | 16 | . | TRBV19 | TGTGCCAGTAGTACGGGGACGGCAAACTCTGGAAACACCATATATTTT | CASSTGTANSGNTIYF
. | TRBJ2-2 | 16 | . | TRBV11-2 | TGTGCCAGCAGCTTAGTCCCGGGAGTTGACACCGGGGAGCTGTTTTTT | CASSLVPGVDTGELFF
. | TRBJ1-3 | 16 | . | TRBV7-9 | TGTGCCAGCAGCTTAGGGATGCGGAGCTCTGGAAACACCATATATTTT | CASSLGMRSSGNTIYF
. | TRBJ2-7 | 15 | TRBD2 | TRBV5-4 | TGTGCCAGCAGTCCCAGCGGGAGCAGCGCCTACGAGCAGTACTTC | CASSPSGSSAYEQYF
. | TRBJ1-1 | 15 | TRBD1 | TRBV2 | TGTGCCAGCAGTGCGACTACAGGGGTGAACACTGAAGCTTTCTTT | CASSATTGVNTEAFF
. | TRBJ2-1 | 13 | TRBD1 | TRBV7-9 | TGTGCCAGCAGCTGGGGACAGTCCAATGAGCAGTTCTTC | CASSWGQSNEQFF
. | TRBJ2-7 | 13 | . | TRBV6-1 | TGTGCCAGCGTATTACGGCGGGGAGGCGAGCAGTACTTC | CASVLRRGGEQYF
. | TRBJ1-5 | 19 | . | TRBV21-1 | TGTGCCAGCAGCAAAGACGGTGGGGCAGGGGAAGGGAACAATCAGCCCCAGCATTTT | CASSKDGGAGEGNNQPQHF
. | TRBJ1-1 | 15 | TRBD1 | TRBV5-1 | TGCGCCAGCAGCTTTTCCCCACAGGGGGGCACTGAAGCTTTCTTT | CASSFSPQGGTEAFF
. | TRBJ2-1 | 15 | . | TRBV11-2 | TGTGCCAGCAGCTTAGGGGATACAGATCGCAATGAGCAGTTCTTC | CASSLGDTDRNEQFF
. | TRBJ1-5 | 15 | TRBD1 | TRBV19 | TGTGCCAGTGGGACAGGCGCGTATAGCAATCAGCCCCAGCATTTT | CASGTGAYSNQPQHF
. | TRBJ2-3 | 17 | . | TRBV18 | TGTGCCAGCTCACCACCGCTTGGGCAGGGAGGCACAGATACGCAGTATTTT | CASSPPLGQGGTDTQYF
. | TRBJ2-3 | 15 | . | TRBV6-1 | TGTGCCAGCAGTGACTTCGGTCAGGGTTCAGATACGCAGTATTTT | CASSDFGQGSDTQYF
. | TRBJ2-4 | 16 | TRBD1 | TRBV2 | TGTGCCAGCAGTGTCCCAGCGCCGGGACAGCGAGGGATTCAGTACTTC | CASSVPAPGQRGIQYF
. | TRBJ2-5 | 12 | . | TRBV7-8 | TGTGCCAGCACCAGGACAGAAGAGACCCAGTACTTC | CASTRTEETQYF
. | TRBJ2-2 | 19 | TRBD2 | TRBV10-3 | TGTGCAACAGGGCCGGGACTAGCGCCTTCCCCGACGAACACCGGGGAGCTGTTTTTT | CATGPGLAPSPTNTGELFF
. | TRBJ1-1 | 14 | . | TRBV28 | TGTGCCAGCCGACTCGGACAGATGAACACTGAAGCTTTCTTT | CASRLGQMNTEAFF
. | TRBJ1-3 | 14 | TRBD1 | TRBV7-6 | TGTGCCAGCAGCTACCAAGACAGGGGCAACACCATATATTTT | CASSYQDRGNTIYF
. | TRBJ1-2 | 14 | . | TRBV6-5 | TGTGCCAGCACCCCGGGGGGGGTGAACTATGGCTACACCTTC | CASTPGGVNYGYTF
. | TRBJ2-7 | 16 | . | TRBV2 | TGTGCCAGCAGTGACCCTTTGGATTGGGCCTCCTACGAGCAGTACTTC | CASSDPLDWASYEQYF